This T cell receptor (beta chain) came from a study of blood T cell repertoires in COVID-19. Background on the study: Samples representing acute and convalescent COVID-19 were sourced from the United States, Italy and Spain. PBMCs, B-cell-depleted T cells, or T cells provided the cDNA or gDNA that made up the material.

In the authors' workflow: Amplified reference gene primers provided the basis for estimating nucleated cell counts. The protocol was immunoSEQ multiplex PCR, while the TCRdb copy is restricted to in-frame clones and leaves out a portion. V, J and clone size derive from that table, while D and trimming were established from the DNA sequence. The repertoire holds 150,000 to 200,000 clones, with around 87% as singletons. The V gene's germline CDR1 is MDHEN and CDR2 SYDVKM. Trimming pared 8 bases from V and 0 bases from J, leaving 19 bases between. The CDR3 sequence is 17 residues long. The V gene is TRBV28, the J gene TRBJ1-4; D gene uncertain. Sequencing was performed on peripheral blood. This clonotype was sampled from a middle-aged man with active or convalescent COVID-19. DNA for the CDR3: TGTGCCAGCGCCACAGCCACCCCCTTTGCAACTAATGAAAAACTGTTTTTT. It translates to CASATATPFATNEKLFF.